The rows below give T cell receptor beta chains drawn from one sample of a study of T-cell reconstitution after alpha-beta-depleted transplantation in children. TCRdb called the PCR reads again in MiXCR, with one record for every CDR3 protein. The sample has 70,000 or so distinct CDR3 sequences, approximately 11% seen once; the top ten hold roughly an eighth. Sequenced here: PBMCs, sampled before TCRalphabeta/CD19-depleted stem cell transplant. These receptors were taken from a boy younger than 18 with acute myeloid leukemia, due to receive a stem cell transplant. CDR3s include the opening cysteine and the closing phenylalanine or tryptophan. The D gene is left open where the match is weak. Some rows have no size entry. The others give once, few or many, or a class for an expanded clone.

v_gene	abundance	d_gene	j_gene	CDR3nt	CDR3aa
TRBV5-1	many	TRBD1	TRBJ2-1	TGCGCCAGCAGCAAAGGACAGGGAAGGTTCAATGAGCAGTTCTTC	CASSKGQGRFNEQFF
TRBV2	-	TRBD1	TRBJ2-7	TGTGCCAGCAGTGAGACAGGGAAAAAAGTTATGTACGAGCAGTACTTC	CASSETGKKVMYEQYF
TRBV5-6	many	-	TRBJ1-2	TGTGCCAGCAGCTTACCTGCTGACTATGGCTACACCTTC	CASSLPADYGYTF
TRBV11-2	-	-	TRBJ2-5	TGTGCCAGCAGCTTACTCCGGCTTGGGGAGACCCAGTACTTC	CASSLLRLGETQYF
TRBV4-2	many	TRBD2	TRBJ2-5	TGTGCCAGCAGCCTCAATGTAGCGGGAGTTTCTGAAGAGACCCAGTACTTC	CASSLNVAGVSEETQYF
TRBV15	many	-	TRBJ2-3	TGTGCCACCAGCAGAGGAAAGCGGCCGAACGGGCCGCAGTATTTT	CATSRGKRPNGPQYF
TRBV3-1	many	TRBD2	TRBJ2-5	TGTGCCAGCGCGGGTTCGGGGGGGAGAGAGACCCAGTACTTC	CASAGSGGRETQYF
TRBV7-2	many	-	TRBJ1-1	TGTGCCAGCAGCTCGAATGGGGGGGGAAGAACTGAAGCTTTCTTT	CASSSNGGGRTEAFF
TRBV27	many	-	TRBJ1-2	TGTGCCAGCAAAATGACAGGACCTAGGAATGGCTACACCTTC	CASKMTGPRNGYTF
TRBV6-2/TRBV6-3	many	-	TRBJ1-1	TGTGCCAGCAGAGGAGGTAGCACTGAAGCTTTCTTT	CASRGGSTEAFF
TRBV24-1	many	-	TRBJ2-2	TGTGCCACCACGGGGACTTCCGCCGGGGAGCTGTTTTTT	CATTGTSAGELFF
TRBV24-1	many	TRBD1	TRBJ2-7	TGTGCCACCAGTGATCCGGGTAGGGGGCACGAGCAGTACTTC	CATSDPGRGHEQYF
TRBV28	-	-	TRBJ1-1	TGTGCCAGCAGGCTTGCGAATCCTATGAACACTGAAGCTTTCTTT	CASRLANPMNTEAFF
TRBV12-3/TRBV12-4	many	-	TRBJ1-2	TGTGCCAGCAGTTTAAGCCGACAAACTTTCTATGGCTACACCTTC	CASSLSRQTFYGYTF
TRBV7-2	many	TRBD2	TRBJ2-3	TGTGCCAGCAGCAGAACCGGGACTACCTCAGATACGCAGTATTTT	CASSRTGTTSDTQYF
TRBV21-1	many	-	TRBJ2-5	TGTGCCAGCAGCTTGGGGACCTGCCAAGAGACCCAGTACTTC	CASSLGTCQETQYF
TRBV7-2	many	-	TRBJ2-7	TGTGCCAGCAGCTTGGCCGGGGTCCTACACGAGCAGTACTTC	CASSLAGVLHEQYF
TRBV11-1	many	-	TRBJ1-1	TGTGCCAGCAGCTTAAATTATGAGGGAGGTACTGAAGCTTTCTTT	CASSLNYEGGTEAFF
TRBV20-1	many	-	TRBJ2-2	TGCAGTGCTAGAGATCTGGTAGCCTCGCACAGCGGGGAGCTGTTTTTT	CSARDLVASHSGELFF
TRBV12-3/TRBV12-4	few	TRBD1	TRBJ1-4	TGTGCCAGCAGTTTAGCGCGGGGACAGGGAAATGAAAAACTGTTTTTT	CASSLARGQGNEKLFF
TRBV15	many	-	TRBJ1-1	TGTGCCACCAGCAGAGAGACTCGGGCTTTCTTT	CATSRETRAFF
TRBV12-3/TRBV12-4	many	-	TRBJ1-4	TGTGCCAGCAGTTTGGCTCCGATCGGTGAAAAACTGTTTTTT	CASSLAPIGEKLFF
TRBV12-3/TRBV12-4	many	TRBD2	TRBJ2-1	TGTGCCAGCAGAGGGACTAGCGGGGGGGAGTCCTACAATGAGCAGTTCTTC	CASRGTSGGESYNEQFF
TRBV20-1	many	-	TRBJ2-3	TGCAGTGCTAGTATGGGGCTTCCAGATACGCAGTATTTT	CSASMGLPDTQYF